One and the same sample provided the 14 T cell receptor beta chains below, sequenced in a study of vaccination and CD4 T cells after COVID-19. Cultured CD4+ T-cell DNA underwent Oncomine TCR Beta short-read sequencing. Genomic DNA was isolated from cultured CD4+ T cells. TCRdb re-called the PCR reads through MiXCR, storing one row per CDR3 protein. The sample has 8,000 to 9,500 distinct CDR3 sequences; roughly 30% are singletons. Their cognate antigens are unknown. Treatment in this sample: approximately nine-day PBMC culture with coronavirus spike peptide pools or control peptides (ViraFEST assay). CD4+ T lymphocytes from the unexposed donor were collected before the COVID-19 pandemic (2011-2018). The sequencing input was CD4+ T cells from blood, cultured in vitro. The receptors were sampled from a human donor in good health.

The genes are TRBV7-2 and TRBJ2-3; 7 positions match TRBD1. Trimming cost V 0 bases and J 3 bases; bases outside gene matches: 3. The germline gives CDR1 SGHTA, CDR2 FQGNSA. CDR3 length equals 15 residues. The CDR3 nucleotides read TGTGCCAGCAGCTTAGCACAGGGGTTGACAGATACGCAGTATTTT. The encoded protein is CASSLAQGLTDTQYF. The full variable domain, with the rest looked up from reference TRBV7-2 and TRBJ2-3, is GAGVSQSPSNKVTEKGKDVELRCDPISGHTALYWYRQSLGQGLEFLIYFQGNSAPDKSGLPSDRFSAERTGGSVSTLTIQRTQQEDSAVYLCASSLAQGLTDTQYFGPGTRLTVL.

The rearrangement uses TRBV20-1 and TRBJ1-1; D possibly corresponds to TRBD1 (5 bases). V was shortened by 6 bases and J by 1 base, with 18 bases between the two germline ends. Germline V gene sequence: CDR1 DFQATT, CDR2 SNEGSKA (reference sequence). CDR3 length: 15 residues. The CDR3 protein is CSAPSTEITNTEAFF. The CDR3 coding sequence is TGCAGTGCCCCGTCGACAGAAATAACGAACACTGAAGCTTTCTTT.

CDR3 loop: CASTAYNPGQGYGYTF. CDR3 nucleotide sequence: TGCGCCAGCACGGCCTACAATCCGGGACAGGGATATGGCTACACCTTC. The gene calls are TRBV5-1 and TRBJ1-2, with TRBD1 identical over 9 bases. Germline loops: CDR1 SGHRS, CDR2 YFSETQ. V lost 6 bases to trimming and J lost 5 bases; unmatched junction nucleotides: 14. The CDR3 is 16 residues long. Filled out from reference TRBV5-1 and TRBJ1-2, the complete variable domain reads KAGVTQTPRYLIKTRGQQVTLSCSPISGHRSVSWYQQTPGQGLQFLFEYFSETQRNKGNFPGRFSGRQFSNSRSEMNVSTLELGDSALYLCASTAYNPGQGYGYTFGSGTRLTVV.

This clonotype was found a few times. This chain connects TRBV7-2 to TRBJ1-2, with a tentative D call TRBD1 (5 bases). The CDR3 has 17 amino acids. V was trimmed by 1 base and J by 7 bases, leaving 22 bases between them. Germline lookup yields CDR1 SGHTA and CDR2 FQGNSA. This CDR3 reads CASSLVFGDYPSGGYTF. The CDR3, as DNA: TGTGCCAGCAGCTTAGTCTTCGGGGACTACCCGTCGGGTGGCTACACCTTC.

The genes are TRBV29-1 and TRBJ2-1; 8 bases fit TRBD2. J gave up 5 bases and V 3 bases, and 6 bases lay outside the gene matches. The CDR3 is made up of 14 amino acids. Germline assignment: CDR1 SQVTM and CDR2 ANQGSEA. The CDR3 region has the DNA TGCAGCGTTGATTGGGTAGCGGGAAACAATGAGCAGTTCTTC. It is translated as CSVDWVAGNNEQFF.

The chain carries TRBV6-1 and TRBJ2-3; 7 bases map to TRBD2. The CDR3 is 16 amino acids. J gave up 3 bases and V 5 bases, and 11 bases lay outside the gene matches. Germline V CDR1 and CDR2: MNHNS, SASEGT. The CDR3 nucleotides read TGTGCCAGCAGTCCCCGGGACTACTCGGGAACAGATACGCAGTATTTT. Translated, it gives CASSPRDYSGTDTQYF.

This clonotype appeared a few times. For the CDR3, the DNA is TGCAGCGCCAGCCTACGGGTCACCGGGGAGCTGTTTTTT. Residues: CSASLRVTGELFF. This chain uses TRBV29-1 with TRBJ2-2; D gene ambiguous. Germline assignment: CDR1 SQVTM and CDR2 ANQGSEA. The CDR3 runs to 13 residues. The V and J ends lost 7 bases and 4 bases respectively, with 13 bases between them.

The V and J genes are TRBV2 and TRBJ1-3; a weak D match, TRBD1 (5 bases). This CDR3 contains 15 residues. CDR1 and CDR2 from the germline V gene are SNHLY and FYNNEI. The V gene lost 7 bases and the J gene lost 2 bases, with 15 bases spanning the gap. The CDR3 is CASTRPGGTGNTIYF. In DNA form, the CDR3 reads TGTGCCAGCACTCGCCCCGGGGGGACTGGAAACACCATATATTTT.

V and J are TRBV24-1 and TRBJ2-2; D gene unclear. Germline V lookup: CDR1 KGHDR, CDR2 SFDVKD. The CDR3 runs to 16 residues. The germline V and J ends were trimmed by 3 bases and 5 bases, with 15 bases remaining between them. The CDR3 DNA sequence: TGTGCCACCAGTGATGCACAGTCAGGTTTAACCGGGGAGCTGTTTTTT. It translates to CATSDAQSGLTGELFF.

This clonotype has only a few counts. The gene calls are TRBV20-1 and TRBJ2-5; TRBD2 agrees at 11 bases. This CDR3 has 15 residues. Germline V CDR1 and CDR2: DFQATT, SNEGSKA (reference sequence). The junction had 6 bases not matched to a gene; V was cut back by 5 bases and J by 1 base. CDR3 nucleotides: TGCAGTGCTGGGCGACTAGCGGGGCCCCAAGAGACCCAGTACTTC. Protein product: CSAGRLAGPQETQYF.

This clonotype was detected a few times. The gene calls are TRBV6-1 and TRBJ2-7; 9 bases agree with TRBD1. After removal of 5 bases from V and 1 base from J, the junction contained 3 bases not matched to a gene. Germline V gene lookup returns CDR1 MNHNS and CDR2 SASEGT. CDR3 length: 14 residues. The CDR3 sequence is CASSRQGGSYEQYF. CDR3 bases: TGTGCCAGCAGTCGACAGGGGGGGTCCTACGAGCAGTACTTC.

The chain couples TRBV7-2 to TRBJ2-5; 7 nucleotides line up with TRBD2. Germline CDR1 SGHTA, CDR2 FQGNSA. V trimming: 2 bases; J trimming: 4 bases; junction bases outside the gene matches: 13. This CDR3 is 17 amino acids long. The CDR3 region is CASSLTMGRTSAETQYF. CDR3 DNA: TGTGCCAGCAGCTTAACCATGGGACGGACTAGTGCAGAGACCCAGTACTTC.

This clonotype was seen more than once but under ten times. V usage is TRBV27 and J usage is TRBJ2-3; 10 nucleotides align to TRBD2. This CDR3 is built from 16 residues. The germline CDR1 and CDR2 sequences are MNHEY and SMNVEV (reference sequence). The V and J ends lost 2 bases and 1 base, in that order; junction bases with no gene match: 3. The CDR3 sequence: CASSLTSGIGTDTQYF. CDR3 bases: TGTGCCAGCAGTTTAACTAGCGGGATCGGCACAGATACGCAGTATTTT.

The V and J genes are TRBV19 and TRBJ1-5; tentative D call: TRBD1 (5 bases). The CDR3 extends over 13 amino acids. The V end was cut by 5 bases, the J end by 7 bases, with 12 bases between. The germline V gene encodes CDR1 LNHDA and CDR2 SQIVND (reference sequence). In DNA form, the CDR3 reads TGTGCCAGTAGTTTGGGGAGGGACCAGCCCCAGCATTTT. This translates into CASSLGRDQPQHF.